This T cell receptor beta chain was recorded in a study of CD8+CD57+ T cells in acquired aplastic anemia. The wider study: DNA recovered from sorted CD4+ and CD8+ cells had a mean of approximately 3.2 ug. Sequencing produced an average of about 10.8 million reads per healthy donor for CD4+ cells.

Whole-study findings and limits: The same twenty-nine CD8+ CDR3 sequences occurred in patients and in controls. Researchers reported that CD8+ Simpson's diversity was not significantly different in patients versus controls.

TCR beta VDJ combinations and CDR3 sequences were profiled from genomic DNA. Via MiXCR, TCRdb re-called the reads, giving one row per CDR3 protein. The repertoire consists of tens of thousands of distinct CDR3 sequences, with roughly three quarters occurring once and the leading ten covering roughly 22%. Trimming removed 5 bases from V and 3 bases from J; junction bases left unmatched: 5. The CDR3 extends over 15 amino acids. Germline V gene data show CDR1 as LNHNV and CDR2 as YYDKDF (reference sequence). Concerning this clonotype itself: What it recognizes is unknown.

The chain has TRBV15 and TRBJ2-3; TRBD2 matches 10 bases. This TCR was recovered from a human donor in good health, serving as a control. Sequenced sample: sorted CD4+, CD8+, or CD8+CD57+ T cells (not recorded which) from PBMCs. The CDR3 loop reads CATSDSGGSTDTQYF. CDR3 nucleotides: TGTGCCACCAGCGATAGCGGGGGGTCTACAGATACGCAGTATTTT.